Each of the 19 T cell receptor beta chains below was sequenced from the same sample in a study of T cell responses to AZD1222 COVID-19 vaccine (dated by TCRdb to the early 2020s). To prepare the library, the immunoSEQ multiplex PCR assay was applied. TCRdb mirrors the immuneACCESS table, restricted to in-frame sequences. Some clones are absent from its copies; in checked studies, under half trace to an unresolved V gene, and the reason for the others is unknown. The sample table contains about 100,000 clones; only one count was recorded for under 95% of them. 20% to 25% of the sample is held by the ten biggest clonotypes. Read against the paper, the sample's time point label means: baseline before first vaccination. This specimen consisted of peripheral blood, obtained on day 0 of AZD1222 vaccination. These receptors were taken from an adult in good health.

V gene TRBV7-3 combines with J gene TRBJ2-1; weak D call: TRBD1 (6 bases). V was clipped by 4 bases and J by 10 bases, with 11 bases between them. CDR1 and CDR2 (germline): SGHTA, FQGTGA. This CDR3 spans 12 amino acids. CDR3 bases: TGTGCCAGCAGCTCTACAGGGTACGAGCAGTTCTTC. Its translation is CASSSTGYEQFF.

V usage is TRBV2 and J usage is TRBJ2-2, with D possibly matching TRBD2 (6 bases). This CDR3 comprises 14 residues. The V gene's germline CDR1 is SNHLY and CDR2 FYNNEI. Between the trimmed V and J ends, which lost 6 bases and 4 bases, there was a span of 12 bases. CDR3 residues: CASRRDLRTGELFF. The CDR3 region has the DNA TGTGCCAGCAGGAGGGACTTACGCACCGGGGAGCTGTTTTTT.

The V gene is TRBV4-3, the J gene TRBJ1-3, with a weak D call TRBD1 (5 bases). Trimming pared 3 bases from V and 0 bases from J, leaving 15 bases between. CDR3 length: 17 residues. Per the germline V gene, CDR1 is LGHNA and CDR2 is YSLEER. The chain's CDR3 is CASSQAVGPSSGNTIYF. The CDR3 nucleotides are TGCGCCAGCAGCCAGGCGGTGGGGCCAAGCTCTGGAAACACCATATATTTT.

CDR3 in DNA: TGCGCCAGCAGCTTGGTAGCTTCGGTGGGGAATACGCAGTATTTT. This translates into CASSLVASVGNTQYF. V gene TRBV5-1 combines with J gene TRBJ2-3; no reliable D call. The germline V and J ends were trimmed by 0 bases and 7 bases, with 15 bases remaining between them. The length of the CDR3 is 15 residues. Germline V gene sequence: CDR1 SGHRS, CDR2 YFSETQ.

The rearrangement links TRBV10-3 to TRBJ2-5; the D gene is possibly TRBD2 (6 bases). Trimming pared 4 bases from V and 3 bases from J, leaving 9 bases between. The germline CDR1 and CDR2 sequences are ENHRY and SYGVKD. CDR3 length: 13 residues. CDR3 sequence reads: CAISGDLEETQYF. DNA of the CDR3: TGTGCCATCAGTGGGGACTTAGAAGAGACCCAGTACTTC.

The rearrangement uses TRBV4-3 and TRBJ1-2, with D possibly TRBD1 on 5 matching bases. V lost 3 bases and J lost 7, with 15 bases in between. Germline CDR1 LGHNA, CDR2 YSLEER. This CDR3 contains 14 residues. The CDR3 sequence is CASSQRGRTAGYTF. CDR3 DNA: TGCGCCAGCAGCCAGCGGGGCAGGACGGCTGGCTACACCTTC.

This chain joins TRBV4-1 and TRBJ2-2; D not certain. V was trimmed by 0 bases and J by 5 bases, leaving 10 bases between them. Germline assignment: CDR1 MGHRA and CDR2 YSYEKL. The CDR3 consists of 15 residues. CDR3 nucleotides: TGCGCCAGCAGCCAAGATAGGGTAGTGACCGGGGAGCTGTTTTTT. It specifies CASSQDRVVTGELFF.

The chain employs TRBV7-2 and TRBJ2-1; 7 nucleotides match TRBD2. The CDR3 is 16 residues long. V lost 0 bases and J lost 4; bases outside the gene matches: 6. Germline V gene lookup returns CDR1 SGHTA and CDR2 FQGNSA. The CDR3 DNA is TGTGCCAGCAGCTTAGCCCCTAGCGGCCCTTACAATGAGCAGTTCTTC. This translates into CASSLAPSGPYNEQFF.

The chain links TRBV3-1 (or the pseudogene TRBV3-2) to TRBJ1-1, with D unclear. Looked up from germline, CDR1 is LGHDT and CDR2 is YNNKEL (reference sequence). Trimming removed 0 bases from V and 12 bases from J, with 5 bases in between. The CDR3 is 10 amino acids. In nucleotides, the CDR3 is TGTGCCAGCAGCCAAGATCTGCCTTTCTTT. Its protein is CASSQDLPFF.

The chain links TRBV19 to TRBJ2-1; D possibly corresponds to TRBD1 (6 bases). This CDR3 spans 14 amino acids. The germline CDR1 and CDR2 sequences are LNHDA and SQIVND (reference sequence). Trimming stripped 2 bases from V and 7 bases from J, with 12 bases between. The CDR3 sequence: CASSIMGAGNEQFF. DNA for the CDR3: TGTGCCAGTAGTATAATGGGGGCGGGTAATGAGCAGTTCTTC.

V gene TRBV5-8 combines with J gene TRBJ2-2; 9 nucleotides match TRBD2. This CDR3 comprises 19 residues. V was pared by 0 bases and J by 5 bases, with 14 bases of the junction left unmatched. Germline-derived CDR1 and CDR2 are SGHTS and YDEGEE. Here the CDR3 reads CASSLGSRGGITGTGELFF. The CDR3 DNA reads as TGTGCCAGCAGCTTGGGGTCGCGGGGGGGGATCACCGGAACCGGGGAGCTGTTTTTT.

The CDR3 nucleotides read TGTGCCAGCAGCACACCCGAAAGGGCTTTCTTT. This translates into CASSTPERAFF. J is TRBJ1-1 and V is TRBV6-6, with D unclear. The CDR3 is 11 amino acids. Trimming stripped 6 bases from V and 11 bases from J, with 13 bases between. CDR1 and CDR2 from the germline V gene are MNHNY and SVGAGI (reference sequence).

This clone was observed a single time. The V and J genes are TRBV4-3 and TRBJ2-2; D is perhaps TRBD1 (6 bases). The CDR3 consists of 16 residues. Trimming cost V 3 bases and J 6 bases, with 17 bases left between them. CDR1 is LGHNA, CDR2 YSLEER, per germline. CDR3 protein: CASSQYRVGVPGELFF. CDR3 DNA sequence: TGCGCCAGCAGCCAGTACAGGGTAGGGGTTCCCGGGGAGCTGTTTTTT.

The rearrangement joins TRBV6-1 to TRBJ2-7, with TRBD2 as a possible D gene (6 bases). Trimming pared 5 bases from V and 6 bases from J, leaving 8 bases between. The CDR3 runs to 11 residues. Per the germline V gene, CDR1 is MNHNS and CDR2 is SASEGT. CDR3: CASSSGVEQYF. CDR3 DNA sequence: TGTGCCAGCAGTTCGGGGGTCGAGCAGTACTTC.

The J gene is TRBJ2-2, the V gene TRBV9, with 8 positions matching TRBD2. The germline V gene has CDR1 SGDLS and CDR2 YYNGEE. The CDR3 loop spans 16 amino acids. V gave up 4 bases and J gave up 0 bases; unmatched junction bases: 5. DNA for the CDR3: TGTGCCAGCAGCCCGATCGGGGGGGCGAACACCGGGGAGCTGTTTTTT. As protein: CASSPIGGANTGELFF.

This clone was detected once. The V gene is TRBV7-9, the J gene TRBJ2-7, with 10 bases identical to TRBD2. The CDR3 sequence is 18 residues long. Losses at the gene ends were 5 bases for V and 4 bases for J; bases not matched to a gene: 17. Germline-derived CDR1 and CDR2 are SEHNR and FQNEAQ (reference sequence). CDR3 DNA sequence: TGTGCCAGCAGCCACCCGAGAGTAGCGGGGGGACAGCAATACGAGCAGTACTTC. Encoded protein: CASSHPRVAGGQQYEQYF.

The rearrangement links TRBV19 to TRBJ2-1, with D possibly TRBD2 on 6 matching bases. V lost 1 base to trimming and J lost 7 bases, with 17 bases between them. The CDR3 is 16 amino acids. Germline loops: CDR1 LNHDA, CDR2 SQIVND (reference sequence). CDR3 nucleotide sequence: TGTGCCAGTAGTATAGTTCGCGGGGAAGCCGGGAATGAGCAGTTCTTC. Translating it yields CASSIVRGEAGNEQFF. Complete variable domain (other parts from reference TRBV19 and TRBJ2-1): DGGITQSPKYLFRKEGQNVTLSCEQNLNHDAMYWYRQDPGQGLRLIYYSQIVNDFQKGDIAEGYSVSREKKESFPLTVTSAQKNPTAFYLCASSIVRGEAGNEQFFGPGTRLTVL.

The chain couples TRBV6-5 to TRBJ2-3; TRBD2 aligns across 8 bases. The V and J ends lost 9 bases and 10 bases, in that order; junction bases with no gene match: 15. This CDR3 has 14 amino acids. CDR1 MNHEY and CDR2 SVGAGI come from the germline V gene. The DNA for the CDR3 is TGTGCCAGTACGGGACGGGCGGGGGGAGGCGCGCAGTATTTT. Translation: CASTGRAGGGAQYF.

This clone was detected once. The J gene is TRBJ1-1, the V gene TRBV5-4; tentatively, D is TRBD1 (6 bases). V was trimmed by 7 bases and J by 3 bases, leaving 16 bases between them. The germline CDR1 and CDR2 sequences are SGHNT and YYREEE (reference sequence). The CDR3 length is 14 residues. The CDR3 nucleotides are TGTGCCAGCGGGGGGGGGACACCAGACACTGAAGCTTTCTTT. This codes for CASGGGTPDTEAFF.